This entry is about one TCR beta chain. This CDR3 is also generated by other DNA sequences in the sample. The sample originates from a study of blood T cell repertoires in COVID-19. About the study: Acute-phase and convalescent COVID-19 samples originated in the United States, Italy and Spain. Nucleic acid was either cDNA or gDNA, and it came from T cells, B-cell-depleted T cells, or PBMCs.

In the original workflow: Counts of nucleated cells, estimated from reference gene primer amplification, were obtained. Repertoires were generated with immunoSEQ multiplex PCR, while TCRdb's copy carries only in-frame clones and drops some. The D gene and trimming were derived from the DNA, and the V and J assignments and clone size from that table. The data contain hundreds of thousands of clones, approximately 83% of them seen just once; the ten biggest clones take up about 14%. Germline CDR1 and CDR2: LGHDT and YNNKEL (reference sequence). V shed 1 base and J shed 4 bases, with 4 bases lying between them. The CDR3 is 12 residues long.

The sequencing input was peripheral blood. The gene calls are TRBV3-1 (or the pseudogene TRBV3-2) and TRBJ2-5; D gene unclear. This receptor was obtained from a human donor in a cohort sampled during active COVID-19. The DNA for the CDR3 is TGTGCCAGCAGCCAAGTATCAGAGACCCAGTACTTC. It is translated as CASSQVSETQYF.